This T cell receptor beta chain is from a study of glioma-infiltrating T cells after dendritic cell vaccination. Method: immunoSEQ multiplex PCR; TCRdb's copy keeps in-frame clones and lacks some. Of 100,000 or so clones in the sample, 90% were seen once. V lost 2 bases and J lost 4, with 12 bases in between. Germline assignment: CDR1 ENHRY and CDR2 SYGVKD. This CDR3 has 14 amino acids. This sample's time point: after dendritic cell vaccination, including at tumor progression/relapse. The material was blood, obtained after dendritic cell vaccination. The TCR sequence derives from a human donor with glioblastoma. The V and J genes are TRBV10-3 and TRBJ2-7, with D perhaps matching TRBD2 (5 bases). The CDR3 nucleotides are TGTGCCATCAGTGAGGACGCTCGGGGATACGAGCAGTACTTC. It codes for CAISEDARGYEQYF.